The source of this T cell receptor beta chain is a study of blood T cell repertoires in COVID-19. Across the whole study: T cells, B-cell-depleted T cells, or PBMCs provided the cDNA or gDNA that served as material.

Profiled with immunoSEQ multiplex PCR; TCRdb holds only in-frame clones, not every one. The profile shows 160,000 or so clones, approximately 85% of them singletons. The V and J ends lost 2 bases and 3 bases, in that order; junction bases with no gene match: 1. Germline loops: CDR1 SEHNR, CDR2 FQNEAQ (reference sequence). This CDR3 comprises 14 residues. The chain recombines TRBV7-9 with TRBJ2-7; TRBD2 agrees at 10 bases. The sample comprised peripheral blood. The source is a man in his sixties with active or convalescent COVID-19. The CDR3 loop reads CASSLTSGNYEQYF. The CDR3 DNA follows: TGTGCCAGCAGCTTAACTAGCGGGAACTACGAGCAGTACTTC.